The rows below give T cell receptor beta chains drawn from one sample of a study of blood T cell repertoires in COVID-19. The repertoire was sequenced with immunoSEQ multiplex PCR; TCRdb's copy has only in-frame clones and lacks some. The sample has some 80,000 clones, 70% to 90% seen once. Sequencing was performed on peripheral blood. The receptors stem from an elderly woman in a cohort sampled during active or convalescent COVID-19. The CDR3 runs from the conserved cysteine through the conserved F or W. The order of the fields is clone size, J gene, V gene, D gene, CDR3 protein, CDR3 DNA. A D gene is named only where the DNA matches it firmly. Clone size, where shown, is once, few, many, or a class for clones that have expanded.

NA,TRBJ2-1,TRBV24-1,TRBD2,CATGTSGRRNEQFF,TGTGCCACTGGGACTAGCGGGAGAAGGAATGAGCAGTTCTTC
once,TRBJ1-2,TRBV20-1,NA,CSAGWATGYTF,TGCAGTGCTGGGTGGGCGACTGGCTACACCTTC
many,TRBJ1-2,TRBV3-1/TRBV3-2,NA,CASSRGGGYGYTF,TGTGCCAGCAGCCGGGGAGGGGGCTATGGCTACACCTTC
once,TRBJ1-5,TRBV19,NA,CASKLTGPHNQPQHF,TGTGCCAGTAAGTTAACAGGGCCGCACAATCAGCCCCAGCATTTT
NA,TRBJ1-5,TRBV7-9,NA,CASSLGRGLQDQPQHF,TGTGCCAGCAGCTTGGGGCGGGGTTTACAGGATCAGCCCCAGCATTTT
NA,TRBJ2-2,TRBV28,TRBD1,CARGTATGELFF,TGTGCCAGAGGGACAGCTACCGGGGAGCTGTTTTTT
NA,TRBJ2-7,TRBV6-4,TRBD1,CASSVPATGVYEQYF,TGTGCCAGCAGTGTCCCCGCGACAGGGGTCTACGAGCAGTACTTC
NA,TRBJ1-6,TRBV6-1,TRBD1,CASSEGTGNSPLHF,TGTGCCAGCAGTGAGGGGACAGGCAATTCACCCCTCCACTTT
NA,TRBJ1-1,TRBV6-5,NA,CASSYSTRMNTEAFF,TGTGCCAGCAGTTACTCGACGAGGATGAACACTGAAGCTTTCTTT
NA,TRBJ1-2,TRBV28,NA,CASTLMRGAGYGYTF,TGTGCCAGCACCTTAATGCGGGGGGCGGGCTATGGCTACACCTTC
NA,TRBJ2-7,TRBV11-2,TRBD2,CASSSQPGLAIYEQYF,TGTGCCAGCAGCTCCCAACCGGGACTAGCAATCTACGAGCAGTACTTC
NA,TRBJ2-7,TRBV7-3,NA,CASSLRGDPWEQYF,TGTGCCAGCAGCCTCCGCGGGGATCCGTGGGAGCAGTACTTC
NA,TRBJ2-3,TRBV10-3,TRBD2,CASLVASGGADTQYF,TGTGCCTCCCTTGTTGCTAGCGGAGGTGCAGATACGCAGTATTTT
NA,TRBJ2-5,TRBV11-2,TRBD1,CASSLGSTTGGETQYF,TGTGCCAGCAGCTTAGGGTCCACAACAGGGGGAGAGACCCAGTACTTC
NA,TRBJ1-2,TRBV19,NA,CASRGGRPPFYGYTF,TGTGCCAGTAGGGGGGGACGGCCACCTTTCTATGGCTACACCTTC
NA,TRBJ1-1,TRBV5-1,NA,CASSSATVNTEAFF,TGCGCCAGCAGCTCGGCGACAGTGAACACTGAAGCTTTCTTT
NA,TRBJ2-1,TRBV11-2,TRBD2,CASSLGDLAGGAGGEQFF,TGTGCCAGCAGCTTGGGGGACCTAGCGGGAGGGGCTGGAGGTGAGCAGTTCTTC
NA,TRBJ2-1,TRBV2,TRBD2,CASSSGTTMYNEQFF,TGTGCCAGCAGTTCCGGGACTACTATGTACAATGAGCAGTTCTTC
once,TRBJ2-7,TRBV7-2,NA,CASSLAQGSAYEQYF,TGTGCCAGCAGCTTAGCTCAGGGTAGTGCCTACGAGCAGTACTTC